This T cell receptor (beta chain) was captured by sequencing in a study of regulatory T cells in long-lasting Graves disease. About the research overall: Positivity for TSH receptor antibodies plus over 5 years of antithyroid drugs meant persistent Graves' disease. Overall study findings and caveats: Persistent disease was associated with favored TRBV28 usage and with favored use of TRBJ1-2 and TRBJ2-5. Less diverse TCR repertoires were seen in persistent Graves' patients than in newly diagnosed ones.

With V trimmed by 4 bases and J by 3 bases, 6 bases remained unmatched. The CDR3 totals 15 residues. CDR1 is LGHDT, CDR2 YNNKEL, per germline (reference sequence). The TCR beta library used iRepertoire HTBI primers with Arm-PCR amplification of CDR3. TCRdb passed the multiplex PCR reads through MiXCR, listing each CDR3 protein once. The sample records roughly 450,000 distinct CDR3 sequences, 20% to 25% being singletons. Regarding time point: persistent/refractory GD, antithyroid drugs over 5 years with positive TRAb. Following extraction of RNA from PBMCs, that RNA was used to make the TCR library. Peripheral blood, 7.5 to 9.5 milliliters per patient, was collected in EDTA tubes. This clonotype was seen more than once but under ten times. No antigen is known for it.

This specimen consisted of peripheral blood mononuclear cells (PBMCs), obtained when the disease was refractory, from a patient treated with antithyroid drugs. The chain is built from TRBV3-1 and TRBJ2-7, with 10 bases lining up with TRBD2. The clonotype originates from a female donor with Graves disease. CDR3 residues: CASSPPGLASYEQYF. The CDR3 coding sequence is TGTGCCAGCAGCCCCCCGGGACTAGCGAGCTACGAGCAGTACTTC.